This TCR beta chain was observed in a study of CD8+ T cells in alopecia areata. Study conclusions and caveats: Alphabeta T cells residing in normal skin are also sequenced in scalp samples. More clonal than normal scalp was lesional scalp, particularly alopecia totalis/universalis. Compared with mice, patients displayed less clear TCR sharing, possibly for HLA-related reasons.

This clone has a handful of counts. No antigen is known for it. PBMCs provided sorted CD4+ and CD8+ T cells. Germline values: CDR1 SNHLY, CDR2 FYNNEI. This CDR3 region has 15 residues. J was trimmed by 2 bases and V by 3 bases; bases with no gene match: 7. Extracted RNA was reverse transcribed, and the resulting cDNA served as sequencing template. Profiled with immunoSEQ multiplex PCR; TCRdb holds only in-frame clones, not every one. The sample yields roughly 150,000 clones, less than 75% seen once. Specimen: CD8+ T cells sorted from blood. This chain links TRBV2 with TRBJ2-7, with 7 bases matching TRBD2. The TCR comes from a human donor in good health. The CDR3 sequence is CASSEVAGLTYEQYF. The DNA of the CDR3 is TGTGCCAGCAGTGAGGTAGCGGGCTTGACCTACGAGCAGTACTTC.